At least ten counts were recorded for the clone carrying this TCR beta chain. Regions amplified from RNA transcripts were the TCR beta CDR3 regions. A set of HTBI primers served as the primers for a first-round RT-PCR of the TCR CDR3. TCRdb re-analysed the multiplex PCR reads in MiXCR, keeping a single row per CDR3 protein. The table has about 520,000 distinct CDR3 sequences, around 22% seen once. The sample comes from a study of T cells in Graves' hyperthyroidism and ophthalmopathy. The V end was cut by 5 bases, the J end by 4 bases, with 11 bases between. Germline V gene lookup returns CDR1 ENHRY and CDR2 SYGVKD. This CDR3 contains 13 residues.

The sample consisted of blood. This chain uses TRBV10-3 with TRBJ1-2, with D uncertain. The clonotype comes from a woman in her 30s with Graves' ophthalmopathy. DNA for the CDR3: TGTGCCATCAGTCATAGGGATTTCTATGGCTACACCTTC. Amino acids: CAISHRDFYGYTF.